This TCR beta chain is from a study of shared clonotypes between healthy human individuals. CD45RO-negative, CCR7-positively selected cells formed the naive CD8 fraction, excluding terminally differentiated effector memory CD45RA+ cells. The healthy adult donors were HIV-negative and reported no recent acute infections or vaccinations. There are 13 residues in the CDR3. In germline, CDR1 is SGHRS, CDR2 YFSETQ. V was shortened by 4 bases and J by 3 bases, with 11 bases between the two germline ends. Profiled with immunoSEQ multiplex PCR; TCRdb holds only in-frame clones, not every one. The table lists about 2,100,000 clones, 90% to 95% of them singletons.

V usage is TRBV5-1 and J usage is TRBJ2-7; no reliable D call. Material: naive CD8+ T cells from PBMCs. The source of this sequence is a man aged 18 to 30 in good health. Some clones in this sample may be carry-over from other donors' samples. The DNA for the CDR3 is TGCGCCAGCAGCGGTGGACGTTACTACGAGCAGTACTTC. This codes for CASSGGRYYEQYF. The full variable domain, its missing parts supplied by reference TRBV5-1 and TRBJ2-7, is KAGVTQTPRYLIKTRGQQVTLSCSPISGHRSVSWYQQTPGQGLQFLFEYFSETQRNKGNFPGRFSGRQFSNSRSEMNVSTLELGDSALYLCASSGGRYYEQYFGPGTRLTVT.